The 8 T cell receptor beta chains below all came from one sample that was sequenced in a study of T-cell memory formation after mild COVID-19. TCRdb reprocessed the 5' RACE reads via MiXCR and lists one record per CDR3 protein. This table has around 500,000 distinct CDR3 sequences, 15% to 20% appearing once. Sequencing was carried out using PBMCs or a T cell subset sorted from them (not recorded which). The receptors come from an adult woman who had mild COVID-19 (a few samples of this study predate the infection). Cell type and time point are not known.

This clonotype has more than one count but fewer than ten. The chain has TRBV7-8 and TRBJ2-7; 11 bases agree with TRBD2. The CDR3 runs to 17 residues. The V gene end was trimmed by 1 base and the J gene end by 4 bases; junction bases not matched to a gene: 9. Germline loops: CDR1 SGHVS, CDR2 FQNEAQ. The DNA of the CDR3 is TGTGCCAGCAGCTTAGGGCAATCCCTAGCGGGAGGTTACGAGCAGTACTTC. Translated: CASSLGQSLAGGYEQYF. The full variable domain, its missing parts supplied by reference TRBV7-8 and TRBJ2-7, is GAGVSQSPRYKVAKRGQDVALRCDPISGHVSLFWYQQALGQGPEFLTYFQNEAQLDKSGLPSDRFFAERPEGSVSTLKIQRTQQEDSAVYLCASSLGQSLAGGYEQYFGPGTRLTVT.

This clonotype was counted many times. V usage is TRBV5-5 and J usage is TRBJ2-5; TRBD1 aligns across 12 bases. In germline, CDR1 is SGHKS, CDR2 YYEKEE (reference sequence). J gave up 4 bases and V 3 bases, and 7 bases lay outside the gene matches. This CDR3 contains 16 residues. CDR3 amino acids: CASSSAKGQGAETQYF. In DNA, the CDR3 is TGTGCCAGCAGCTCCGCTAAGGGACAGGGGGCAGAGACCCAGTACTTC.

V is TRBV19 and J is TRBJ2-3; TRBD2 matches 10 bases. CDR1 LNHDA and CDR2 SQIVND come from the germline V gene (reference sequence). The CDR3 extends over 14 amino acids. The trim removed 4 bases at V and 6 bases at J, leaving 4 bases unmatched. For the CDR3, the DNA is TGTGCCAGTAGTACTCTAGCGGGAGTTGATACGCAGTATTTT. Translation: CASSTLAGVDTQYF.

This clonotype was counted only a few times. This rearrangement joins TRBV27 to TRBJ1-6, with D possibly matching TRBD1 (6 bases). V was trimmed by 5 bases and J by 9 bases, leaving 14 bases between them. CDR3 length equals 14 residues. CDR1 and CDR2 (germline): MNHEY, SMNVEV (reference sequence). CDR3 nucleotide sequence: TGTGCCAGCAGTCCCCCAGGGGTTCTTTCACCCCTCCACTTT. As protein: CASSPPGVLSPLHF.

The genes are TRBV4-3 and TRBJ1-2, with 9 bases lining up with TRBD1. The germline CDR1 and CDR2 sequences are LGHNA and YSLEER. The V segment lost 0 bases and the J segment 3 bases; nucleotides outside the gene matches: 5. The CDR3 has 16 amino acids. The CDR3 DNA sequence: TGCGCCAGCAGCCAAGATGGGGGACAGGGCGACTATGGCTACACCTTC. This encodes CASSQDGGQGDYGYTF.

The genes are TRBV24-1 and TRBJ2-3; perhaps TRBD2 as D (6 bases). Germline loops: CDR1 KGHDR, CDR2 SFDVKD. Trimming left V 7 bases short and J 12 bases short, with 16 bases between. The CDR3 length is 12 residues. CDR3 bases: TGTGCCACCAGCCTCCGTGGGACTCGTCAGTATTTT. It codes for CATSLRGTRQYF.

The table lists this clonotype with many counts. The rearrangement uses TRBV7-3 and TRBJ2-1; 11 nucleotides align to TRBD2. CDR3 length: 18 residues. Per the germline V gene, CDR1 is SGHTA and CDR2 is FQGTGA. With V trimmed by 5 bases and J by 4 bases, 13 bases remained unmatched. CDR3 amino acids: CASSLKPILAGVYNEQFF. The CDR3 region has the DNA TGTGCCAGCAGCCTTAAACCAATACTAGCGGGGGTTTACAATGAGCAGTTCTTC.

The V gene is TRBV12-3 or TRBV12-4, the J gene TRBJ2-7; D could derive from TRBD1 or TRBD2 (5 bases each). V lost 5 bases to trimming and J lost 6 bases, with 14 bases between them. The CDR3 contains 13 residues. The CDR3 region is CASSRGLNGEQYF. The CDR3 nucleotides are TGTGCCAGCAGTCGGGGCCTGAATGGCGAGCAGTACTTC.